This note documents a single TCR beta chain sequence. CDR3 length: 15 amino acids. Unmatched junction bases numbered 3, after V lost 3 bases and J lost 4 bases. The germline CDR1 and CDR2 sequences are LNHDA and SQIVND (reference sequence). This record belongs to a study of technical replicates of blood from a handful of donors. Produced via immunoSEQ multiplex PCR; TCRdb's table is partial and in-frame only. The repertoire holds under 95,000 clones, with roughly 98% as singletons. Sequencing input: T cells isolated from PBMCs. V usage is TRBV19 and J usage is TRBJ1-4; 9 nucleotides match TRBD1. The clonotype was recovered from a human donor in good health. The CDR3 loop reads CASSILGQGNEKLFF. CDR3 DNA sequence: TGTGCCAGTAGTATCTTGGGACAGGGTAATGAAAAACTGTTTTTT.